The T cell receptor (beta chain) under discussion was sequenced for a study of cytomegalovirus exposure and HLA in healthy donors (dated by TCRdb to 2016 to 2017). With respect to the entire study: In an earlier analysis of several hundred of the donors, about 270 Gb of sequence data and 117 million unique TCR beta sequences from roughly 190 million T cells were reported. HLA typing covered class I and class II loci at four-digit resolution. The number of donors typed differed by locus, with roughly 629-640 for A, B, C, DRB1 and DQB1, around 560 for DQA1, 600 to 610 for DPA1, and under 490 for DPB1. Several DR-DQ haplotypes were handled as single units for association and clustering, since linkage in the cohort was strong. Donor age, sex, ethnicity and CMV serostatus were collected together with the repertoire data. To predict cytomegalovirus infection status, the study combined high-throughput TCR immunosequencing, statistical association of individual TCRs with disease status, and machine learning. An earlier analysis of about 600 of the donors used high-throughput TCR beta sequencing to judge whether each TCR beta V gene segment behaved as functional or pseudogenic. Across 300 to 500 genotyped donors of the cohort, an average of about 220,000 unique TCR beta nucleotide sequences per donor were sequenced, and roughly 20% of those sequences were non-productive. Roughly 300 gigabases of sequencing data and around 87 million unique TCR sequences were included in an early release covering about 600 HLA-typed donors. The study used immunosequencing to profile the T cell repertoires of approximately 690 subjects and linked those repertoires to cytomegalovirus serostatus. The genetic ancestry cluster associated with self-reported Caucasian donors included around four fifths of the 398 genotyped donors. The study was designed to test whether signatures of past pathogen exposure could be identified by cataloging public T cell receptors. Genome-wide SNP genotypes for about three fifths of the roughly 670 donors were used in a later genetic analysis, which treated that subset as a discovery cohort. A separate validation cohort of approximately 120 different subjects was used in addition to the 666-subject first cohort. In a later analysis, previously published TCR beta repertoires from 550 to 750 donors were re-analyzed and high-resolution HLA genotyping was added so that TCR occurrence patterns could be studied. Rather than using new phenotypic data, the later analysis identified candidate immune exposures from TCR beta sequences and from how often those sequences occurred across donors. Every discovery cohort repertoire had been produced on one sequencing platform.

As for this clone: Its antigen has not been determined. No base qualities exist here, and no much larger clone lies one base off it.

Libraries were constructed by the immunoSEQ multiplex PCR assay. For the multiplex PCR, a mixture combining 60 forward primers for TCR Vbeta segments and 13 reverse primers for TCR Jbeta segments was used. Amplification of the CDR3 region of rearranged TCR beta genes was performed with a multiplex PCR assay on genomic DNA. On the Illumina HiSeq System, the amplified TCR beta libraries were sequenced as 87-base-pair reads. Per the source publication's procedure: Across the roughly 600 repertoires, a later analysis counted some 81 million unique TCR beta chains, approximately 12 million of which were shared by at least two donors. Raw reads were error-corrected and collapsed into unique sequences with a nearest-neighbor algorithm that merged closely related sequences to remove PCR and sequencing errors. CDR3 sequences were aligned to IMGT reference sequences to assign V, D and J gene segments. For a sequence to be retained, a match of at least six nucleotides was required to both a V gene segment and a J gene segment. Rearrangements were called productive when the CDR3 lacked stop codons and stayed in frame with V and J; all others were non-productive. CDR3 was defined by IMGT convention, running from the second conserved V-encoded cysteine to the conserved J-encoded phenylalanine. The earlier analysis of some 600 of the donors excluded sequences that lacked an unambiguous match to a single V gene segment. In an earlier analysis of around 590 of the donors, a V segment was called functional when productive rearrangements were above 56.7%, and segregating when the standard deviation between donors exceeded 5%. A statistical classification framework was built to diagnose cytomegalovirus status from the catalog of TCR beta chain sequences. A later analysis assigned V and J genes by comparing TCR nucleotide sequences with IMGT/GENE-DB human TR gene sequences. A later analysis assigned CDR3 sequences and most-parsimonious VDJ recombination scenarios with the TCRdist pipeline. In a later analysis, every TCR beta chain was defined by the combination of its CDR3 amino acid sequence and its V-gene family, and reads without a unique V-gene family were dropped. In a later analysis, approximately 590 highly shared, low-generation-probability nucleotide sequences were removed to address suspected cross-contamination and a sequencing artifact. For each public chain, a later analysis derived a clonal expansion index from normalized ranks of inferred template counts within each repertoire. Generation probabilities in a later analysis came from a VDJ recombination model fitted to out-of-frame rearrangements, and those results were checked against IGoR. A later analysis scored TCR-TCR, TCR-HLA and TCR-CMV co-occurrence with hypergeometric tests, applying a repertoire-size bias correction to TCR pairs. To estimate false discovery rates, a later analysis permuted the HLA or CMV assignments 20 times. In a later analysis, co-occurring TCRs were grouped using DBSCAN, with TCRdist sequence similarity added in when clustering inside HLA-allele-positive subsets. Repertoires with fewer than 30,000 or more than 120,000 public chains, plus five repertoires with anomalous nucleotide sharing, were excluded from co-occurrence clustering. The table comes from immuneACCESS by way of TCRdb, which keeps in-frame sequences with V and J called. Part of the clones is missing from these tables; in studies checked, under half for an unresolved V gene and the rest for unknown reasons. That table supplies the V and J calls and clone size; D and trimming were determined from the DNA. Counted in this sample were about 110,000 clones; 74% of them appeared once. Around 4.9% of the sample lies in the top ten.

Summary of the overall study and its limitations: According to a later analysis, TCR association rates differed among HLA loci, with DRB1 alleles showing the most associated TCRs and HLA-C alleles showing the fewest. Several of the top co-occurrence clusters appeared to be linked to parvovirus B19, influenza, CMV and Epstein-Barr virus, according to a later analysis. In this cohort, only TCR beta chains were sequenced, and detectable features were limited by the absence of alpha or paired-chain data. In a later analysis, HLA-associated TCR beta chains were found to be more clonally expanded and to have lower generation probabilities than equally common non-associated chains. The 87-base-pair reads could not distinguish some IMGT-functional V segments, including TRBV6-2 and TRBV6-3, so those segments were excluded. Most TCR sequences were observed very rarely across donors, whereas some public TCRs were present in many individuals. A further reported finding was that TCR beta sequences accurately predicted the HLA-A and HLA-B alleles for most subjects in the first cohort. Most CMV-associated TCR beta chains appeared to be HLA-restricted in a later analysis, and the HLA associations seemed to be driven largely by CMV exposure. A group of highly shared sequence variants was considered likely to be a technical artifact of the sequencing pipeline. When HLA alleles, especially DR and DQ, strongly co-occurred, TCR associations were difficult to assign to individual alleles. Specific HLA alleles were associated with 15,000 to 20,000 TCR beta sequences at a false discovery rate of 0.05 in a later analysis. Because HLA typing was missing for some donors at each locus, association tests included only the typed subset. An association between a missense DCLRE1C variant and V-gene and J-gene trimming of TCR beta chains was found in a later genetic analysis and replicated in an independent cohort. Immune exposure information for the cohort was limited to CMV serostatus. According to the authors, the approach could potentially be generalized to other disease states and immunological phenotypes. According to a later genetic analysis, donors in an Asian-associated ancestry cluster had fewer N-insertions in productive TCRs than the roughly 660-donor mean. Sequencing depth was assumed to be roughly uniform across donors in the presence/absence analyses, though that assumption may not hold. In an earlier analysis of around 600 of the donors, most TCR beta V segments appeared in productive rearrangements about 87% or about 30% of the time, broadly matching IMGT annotations. Correlated functional status among segregating V segments might be attributable to linkage disequilibrium, but an unknown experimental factor could not be ruled out. The classifier was reported to diagnose cytomegalovirus status with high specificity and sensitivity in both the original and validation cohorts. Three of the identified cytomegalovirus-associated TCR beta chains were confirmed in vitro to be specific for cytomegalovirus antigens. The study gave a list of about 150 TCR beta chains associated with cytomegalovirus. Because counts were too low, seventeen rarely observed V segments, including chromosome 9 orphons, were left out of the earlier analysis of a few hundred of the donors.

V and J are truncated by 2 bases and 9 bases respectively, leaving an intervening sequence of 17 bases. The germline V gene yields SGHVS for CDR1 and FNYEAQ for CDR2. From the cysteine through the phenylalanine, the CDR3 covers 15 amino acids. Only the CDR3 part of the read is kept: 45 bases, read in frame from the first base. In total, 630 or so healthy bone marrow donors made up the cohort. All cohort members were sampled while nominally healthy, although unrecorded immune exposures were likely present. The donor tested CMV seropositive and was one of the 289 seropositive cohort members. Every donor gave a peripheral blood sample, and the peripheral blood mononuclear cells from that sample were used for TCR beta sequencing. Genomic DNA was extracted from the blood cell samples with the Qiagen DNeasy Blood Extraction Kit.

The sequenced sample consisted of PBMCs. This TCR was sampled from a man under 40 in good health and CMV-seropositive. The sequence is built from TRBV7-6 and TRBJ2-1; a weak D assignment points to TRBD1 (5 bases agree). In nucleotides, the sequence is TGTGCCAGCAGCTTAACTTCGGACACCACTGTTGAGCAGTTCTTC. Its protein is CASSLTSDTTVEQFF.